The 21 T cell receptor beta chains listed next were all sequenced from one sample in a study of blood T cell repertoires in COVID-19. TCRdb's table, derived via immunoSEQ multiplex PCR, lists solely in-frame clones and lacks some. The table records about 190,000 clones, approximately 91% of them present only once. Material: peripheral blood. These receptor sequences come from a man aged 25 to 40 with acute or convalescent COVID-19.

The gene calls are TRBV5-8 and TRBJ1-5; 8 nucleotides line up with TRBD1. This CDR3 has 16 residues. The germline CDR1 and CDR2 sequences are SGHTS and YDEGEE. V dropped 0 bases and J dropped 3; count of bases not matched to a gene: 5. Written as DNA, the CDR3 is TGTGCCAGCAGCTTGGGTGACAGGGGCCTCAATCAGCCCCAGCATTTT. This codes for CASSLGDRGLNQPQHF.

This chain uses TRBV3-1 (or the pseudogene TRBV3-2) with TRBJ2-6; D may be TRBD2 (6 bases). CDR3 length equals 14 residues. Between the trimmed V and J ends, which lost 5 bases and 4 bases, there was a span of 9 bases. CDR1 is LGHDT, CDR2 YNNKEL, per germline (reference sequence). CDR3 protein: CASSSGGGANVLTF. Here the CDR3 DNA reads TGTGCCAGCAGCTCCGGGGGAGGGGCCAACGTCCTGACTTTC.

The table lists this clone with a count of one. The genes are TRBV11-3 and TRBJ2-4; D may be TRBD2 (7 bases). The ends were cut back, 0 bases at V and 2 bases at J, with 14 bases in the middle. Germline loops: CDR1 SGHNT, CDR2 YENEEA. This CDR3 is 17 amino acids long. Here the CDR3 reads CASSLELGGASKNIQYF. The CDR3 nucleotides are TGTGCCAGCAGCTTAGAATTGGGGGGGGCCTCCAAAAACATTCAGTACTTC.

This clone was picked up a small number of times. The chain carries TRBV4-1 and TRBJ1-5; 11 nucleotides line up with TRBD1. The CDR3 covers 15 residues. V was clipped by 3 bases and J by 6 bases; unmatched bases: 4. CDR1 is MGHRA and CDR2 is YSYEKL in the germline V gene. CDR3 protein: CASSHGQGAVQPQHF. DNA of the CDR3: TGCGCCAGCAGCCATGGACAGGGGGCCGTTCAGCCCCAGCATTTT.

V and J are TRBV6-5 and TRBJ2-1, with D perhaps TRBD2 (6 bases). In germline, CDR1 is MNHEY, CDR2 SVGAGI. Between the trimmed V and J ends, which lost 6 bases and 8 bases, there was a span of 20 bases. The CDR3 has 15 amino acids. CDR3 DNA: TGTGCCAGCAGCGTCTTAAGGGAGGCCCGCTATGAGCAGTTCTTC. Its protein is CASSVLREARYEQFF.

CDR3 nucleotide sequence: TGCGCCAGCAGCCAAGAAGGCGGTACTCGGTGGGAGCTGTTTTTT. It yields the protein CASSQEGGTRWELFF. The V call is TRBV4-1, the J call TRBJ2-2; D is ambiguous. The CDR3 consists of 15 residues. Between the trimmed V and J ends, which lost 0 bases and 9 bases, there was a span of 14 bases. CDR1 MGHRA and CDR2 YSYEKL come from the germline V gene.

The chain links TRBV6-5 to TRBJ2-2; a possible D gene is TRBD1 (5 bases). CDR3 size: 14 residues. Trimming stripped 5 bases from V and 4 bases from J, with 11 bases between. Germline CDR1 reads MNHEY; CDR2 reads SVGAGI. The CDR3 reads CASSPSRATGELFF. The DNA for the CDR3 is TGTGCCAGCAGTCCCAGCAGGGCCACCGGGGAGCTGTTTTTT.

The chain employs TRBV28 and TRBJ1-2, with TRBD1 matching 7 bases. V lost 7 bases to trimming and J lost 8 bases; unmatched junction nucleotides: 13. This CDR3 is built from 14 residues. Germline CDR1 MDHEN, CDR2 SYDVKM. This CDR3 is CASNPTGRSRGYTF. The CDR3 coding sequence is TGTGCCAGCAACCCGACAGGGCGGTCTCGGGGCTACACCTTC.

V gene TRBV7-3 combines with J gene TRBJ2-5; tentative D call: TRBD1 (5 bases). CDR3 length: 13 amino acids. The germline V gene encodes CDR1 SGHTA and CDR2 FQGTGA. The V end lost 5 bases, the J end lost 5 bases, and 12 bases lay between the germline ends. The DNA of the CDR3 is TGTGCCAGCAGCCCAGGGCGCGCGGAGACCCAGTACTTC. This sequence encodes CASSPGRAETQYF.

The chain has TRBV23-1 and TRBJ1-6; the D is unclear. TRBV23-1 is labeled an ORF, and its function is uncertain. Trimming shortened V by 4 bases and J by 6 bases, and 7 bases separated the two germline ends. The CDR3 covers 13 residues. In nucleotides, the CDR3 is TGCGCCAGCAGTCTTTCAGGTAATTCACCCCTCCACTTT. This translates into CASSLSGNSPLHF.

The chain employs TRBV30 and TRBJ2-6, with D maybe TRBD2 (7 bases). Germline V gene data show CDR1 as GTSNPN and CDR2 as SVGIG (reference sequence). The CDR3 runs 20 residues. The germline V and J ends were trimmed by 0 bases and 3 bases, with 24 bases remaining between them. CDR3 sequence (DNA): TGTGCCTGGAGTGTTCTTGGGCTAGCGGCAGGGGTAGGTGGGGCCAACGTCCTGACTTTC. Its translation: CAWSVLGLAAGVGGANVLTF. The full variable domain, with the rest looked up from reference TRBV30 and TRBJ2-6, is SQTIHQWPATLVQPVGSPLSLECTVEGTSNPNLYWYRQAAGRGLQLLFYSVGIGQISSEVPQNLSASRPQDRQFILSSKKLLLSDSGFYLCAWSVLGLAAGVGGANVLTFGAGSRLTVL.

The chain is built from TRBV4-1 and TRBJ2-3; 11 bases map to TRBD2. The CDR3 is made up of 17 amino acids. Germline V CDR1 and CDR2: MGHRA, YSYEKL. The ends lost 0 bases at V and 3 bases at J; junction bases unmatched: 5. CDR3 in amino acids: CASSQDWLAGGTDTQYF. CDR3 nucleotide sequence: TGCGCCAGCAGCCAAGATTGGCTAGCGGGAGGAACAGATACGCAGTATTTT.

This chain joins TRBV9 and TRBJ1-6; D unresolved. The V end was cut by 2 bases, the J end by 0 bases, with 12 bases between. The germline V gene encodes CDR1 SGDLS and CDR2 YYNGEE. This CDR3 region has 17 residues. CDR3 sequence (DNA): TGTGCCAGCAGCGTTGATGTCGTGAGCTCCTATAATTCACCCCTCCACTTT. Translating it yields CASSVDVVSSYNSPLHF.

The chain has TRBV28 and TRBJ2-5; tentatively, D is TRBD2 (6 bases). CDR3 length equals 13 residues. Germline V gene sequence: CDR1 MDHEN, CDR2 SYDVKM. The V end lost 8 bases, the J end lost 4 bases, and 14 bases lay between the germline ends. The CDR3 region has the DNA TGTGCCAGCCGGAGGGCGGGAAGAGAGACCCAGTACTTC. Translating gives CASRRAGRETQYF.

A note on this clone: At one of its ends the junction is not consistent with the germline gene, which may arise from a read error. V gene TRBV7-3 combines with J gene TRBJ2-2; weak D call: TRBD2 (6 bases). This CDR3 is built from 17 residues. The germline V gene has CDR1 SGHTA and CDR2 FQGTGA. For the CDR3, the DNA is TGTGCCAGCACCTTATCCCCGGGACTCCTGAACACCGGGGAGCTGTTTTTT. Translation gives CASTLSPGLLNTGELFF.

This sequence joins TRBV10-1 and TRBJ2-1, with 8 bases lining up with TRBD2. Germline loops: CDR1 WNHNN, CDR2 SYGVQD (reference sequence). The V segment lost 8 bases and the J segment 5 bases; nucleotides outside the gene matches: 5. This CDR3 has 13 residues. The CDR3 region has the DNA TGCGCCAGCCGGCTAGCGGGTAACAATGAGCAGTTCTTC. Translating it yields CASRLAGNNEQFF.

The chain carries TRBV19 and TRBJ1-1, with D perhaps matching TRBD1 (5 bases). The ends were cut back, 3 bases at V and 0 bases at J, with 17 bases in the middle. Germline CDR1 is LNHDA and CDR2 is SQIVND (reference sequence). This CDR3 has 17 amino acids. The DNA for the CDR3 is TGTGCCAGTAGTATTTTGAGAAGGGGCGGTATGAACACTGAAGCTTTCTTT. This encodes CASSILRRGGMNTEAFF. Drawing the rest from reference TRBV19 and TRBJ1-1, the complete variable domain is DGGITQSPKYLFRKEGQNVTLSCEQNLNHDAMYWYRQDPGQGLRLIYYSQIVNDFQKGDIAEGYSVSREKKESFPLTVTSAQKNPTAFYLCASSILRRGGMNTEAFFGQGTRLTVV.

About this clone itself: One junction end disagrees with the germline gene, perhaps due to a read error. This rearrangement joins TRBV7-7 to TRBJ2-7; TRBD1 matches at 9 bases. The CDR3 has 15 residues. Germline V CDR1 and CDR2: SSHAT, FNYEAQ (reference sequence). In DNA form, the CDR3 reads TGTGCTAGCAGCTCGCACCCACCGGGACAGGGTGAGCAGTACTTC. Translation: CASSSHPPGQGEQYF. Full variable domain (remainder filled in from reference TRBV7-7 and TRBJ2-7): GAGVSQSPRYKVTKRGQDVTLRCDPISSHATLYWYQQALGQGPEFLTYFNYEAQPDKSGLPSDRFSAERPEGSISTLTIQRTEQRDSAMYRCASSSHPPGQGEQYFGPGTRLTVT.

This chain joins TRBV29-1 and TRBJ2-3; 10 positions agree with TRBD2. The germline V gene has CDR1 SQVTM and CDR2 ANQGSEA. The CDR3 has 14 residues. CDR3 sequence (DNA): TGCAGTTTCCGGAGCGGGGGGGTCTCAGATACGCAGTATTTT. The encoded protein is CSFRSGGVSDTQYF.

The J gene is TRBJ1-5, the V gene TRBV5-8; no definite D call. This CDR3 is built from 15 residues. CDR1 is SGHTS, CDR2 YDEGEE, per germline. The V end lost 2 bases, the J end lost 0 bases, and 9 bases lay between the germline ends. The CDR3 sequence: CASSFGRYSNQPQHF. The DNA for the CDR3 is TGTGCCAGCAGCTTTGGCCGTTATAGCAATCAGCCCCAGCATTTT.

The chain uses TRBV29-1 and TRBJ1-2; unclear D gene. Germline loops: CDR1 SQVTM, CDR2 ANQGSEA. V dropped 7 bases and J dropped 7 bases, with 16 bases sitting between them. CDR3 size: 12 residues. Here the CDR3 reads CSALRPSGGYTF. The CDR3 bases are TGCAGCGCCCTCAGGCCCTCTGGTGGCTACACCTTC.